The next 20 T cell receptor delta chains were all read from a single sample in a study of gamma-delta T cells after stem cell transplantation (dated by TCRdb to 2016 to 2018). Library preparation employed RT-PCR. Sequencing was carried out with an Illumina MiSeq. TCRdb reprocessed the public reads with the caller CATT; rows with the same DNA were merged afterwards. For this sample there are approximately 2,900 delta-chain clones; around a third appear just once. The top ten hold around 23% of the sample. The sample was gamma-delta T cells. Source of these receptors: a human donor. It is not recorded whose cells these are; they may come from a transplant donor.

This clone ranks as large. This chain links TRDV2 with TRDJ1, with 8 bases lining up with TRDD3. Germline trimming cut 0 bases from V and 0 bases from J; bases unmatched to any gene: 11. Germline V gives CDR1 GEAIGNYY, CDR2 EKD. This CDR3 spans 18 amino acids. The CDR3 DNA is TGTGCCTGTGACACCCTCTGGGGGACCCCCCTTGACACCGATAAACTCATCTTT. It is translated as CACDTLWGTPLDTDKLIF.

About this clone: A much larger clone differs by one base, so this may be a read error. The J gene is TRDJ1, the V gene TRDV2; 10 positions agree with TRDD3. V dropped 3 bases and J dropped 0; count of bases not matched to a gene: 18. From germline, CDR1 is GEAIGNYY and CDR2 EKD. This CDR3 region has 20 residues. The CDR3 is CACDAVVGGYSEGYTDKLIF. CDR3 nucleotides: TGTGCCTGTGACGCCGTAGTTGGGGGATACTCGGAGGGGTACACCGATAAACTCATCTTT.

This clone is termed medium-sized. The rearrangement uses TRDV2 and TRDJ1; 12 bases match TRDD3. The CDR3 is 22 residues long. CDR1 GEAIGNYY and CDR2 EKD come from the germline V gene. The V gene end was trimmed by 1 base and the J gene end by 2 bases; junction bases not matched to a gene: 22. The CDR3 sequence: CACDTIGTGGYYREAGTDKLIF. CDR3 nucleotide sequence: TGTGCCTGTGACACGATTGGTACTGGGGGATACTATAGGGAGGCTGGAACCGATAAACTCATCTTT.

A remark on this clone: A far larger clone is just one base off, so this is likely a read error. The gene calls are TRDV2 and TRDJ1, with TRDD3 identical over 13 bases. The CDR3 is 21 amino acids. Germline V gives CDR1 GEAIGNYY, CDR2 EKD. The CDR3: CACDNLPGTGGYGRYTGKLIF. In DNA form, the CDR3 reads TGTGCCTGTGACAACCTTCCCGGTACTGGGGGATACGGCCGGTACACCGGTAAACTCATCTTT.

The chain combines TRDV2 with TRDJ1, with 7 nucleotides matching TRDD3. V lost 3 bases and J lost 0; bases outside the gene matches: 6. CDR1 and CDR2 from the germline V gene are GEAIGNYY and EKD. CDR3 length: 15 amino acids. This CDR3 is CACDSLGVHTDKLIF. Written as DNA, the CDR3 is TGTGCCTGTGACTCGCTGGGGGTCCACACCGATAAACTCATCTTT.

Concerning this clone: This may arise from a read error, as a much more abundant clone is one base away. The V gene is TRDV2, the J gene TRDJ1; weak D call: TRDD3 (5 bases). The CDR3 contains 20 residues. CDR1 and CDR2 from the germline V gene are GEAIGNYY and EKD. The V end was cut by 4 bases, the J end by 0 bases, with 29 bases between. The CDR3 spells CACERVLPSGGPLYTDKLIF. The CDR3, as DNA: TGTGCCTGTGAGAGGGTCCTCCCAAGCGGGGGTCCTCTGTACACCGATAAACTCATCTTT.

V gene TRDV2 combines with J gene TRDJ1; 11 bases map to TRDD3. The CDR3 sequence is 14 residues long. V lost 3 bases and J lost 6; bases outside the gene matches: 5. Germline CDR1 and CDR2: GEAIGNYY and EKD. CDR3 protein: CACDAALGDNKLIF. CDR3 DNA: TGTGCCTGTGACGCCGCACTGGGGGATAATAAACTCATCTTT.

The gene calls are TRDV2 and TRDJ1, with D unclear. The germline gives CDR1 GEAIGNYY, CDR2 EKD. The CDR3 spans 16 residues. Between the trimmed V and J ends, which lost 3 bases and 0 bases, there was a span of 16 bases. The CDR3 DNA sequence: TGTGCCTGTGACCCCTTAGCCGCCCCAAACACCGATAAACTCATCTTT. It is translated as CACDPLAAPNTDKLIF.

By share, this clone ranks as medium-sized (0.01 to 0.1%). This CDR3 is also generated by other DNA sequences in the sample. V usage is TRDV2 and J usage is TRDJ1; 10 nucleotides line up with TRDD3. From germline, CDR1 is GEAIGNYY and CDR2 EKD. Losses at the gene ends were 3 bases for V and 1 base for J; bases not matched to a gene: 4. The length of the CDR3 is 15 residues. The CDR3 reads CACDVLGDRTDKLIF. Here the CDR3 DNA reads TGTGCCTGTGACGTACTGGGGGATCGCACCGATAAACTCATCTTT.

This clone is termed medium-sized. The sample carries other DNA sequences with the same CDR3. The chain is built from TRDV2 and TRDJ1; 11 bases are a match to TRDD3. The CDR3 has 18 residues. The J segment lost 3 bases and the V segment lost 0 bases, leaving 11 bases of the junction unmatched. Germline V gene data show CDR1 as GEAIGNYY and CDR2 as EKD. For the CDR3, the DNA is TGTGCCTGTGACACCGTGGAGTGGGGGATACGCGCTTCCGATAAACTCATCTTT. It encodes CACDTVEWGIRASDKLIF.

For this clone: This clone may be a read error of a much larger clone one base away. V gene TRDV2 combines with J gene TRDJ1; 7 nucleotides line up with TRDD3. The CDR3 is 14 residues long. The germline V gene encodes CDR1 GEAIGNYY and CDR2 EKD. In DNA, the CDR3 is TGTGCCCGTGACACCGTACTGGGGCCCGATAAACTCATCTTT. Translating gives CARDTVLGPDKLIF.

This clone is deemed medium-sized. The same CDR3 is also encoded by other DNA sequences in this sample. DNA of the CDR3: TGTGCCTGTGACCCCTTGCTGGGGGGTCCTCACACCGATAAACTCATCTTT. This translates into CACDPLLGGPHTDKLIF. V usage is TRDV2 and J usage is TRDJ1; 7 nucleotides match TRDD3. After removal of 3 bases from V and 0 bases from J, the junction contained 12 bases not matched to a gene. From germline, CDR1 is GEAIGNYY and CDR2 EKD. The CDR3 is 17 residues long.

In the case of this clone: It is likely a read error: a sequence one base away is far more abundant. V gene TRDV2 combines with J gene TRDJ3, with 13 bases lining up with TRDD3. Germline V gene lookup returns CDR1 GEAIGNYY and CDR2 EKD. The length of the CDR3 is 20 residues. CDR3 coding DNA: TGTGCCTGTGATCTGAGTACTGGGGGATACGCGTCCTGGGACGCCCGACAGATGTTTTTC. As protein: CACDLSTGGYASWDARQMFF.

This clone rates as medium-sized (0.01 to 0.1%). The rearrangement joins TRDV2 to TRDJ1; 10 bases agree with TRDD3. V lost 0 bases and J lost 0; bases outside the gene matches: 9. This CDR3 contains 18 residues. In germline, CDR1 is GEAIGNYY, CDR2 EKD. The CDR3 sequence: CACDTLLGDDLYTDKLIF. CDR3 in DNA: TGTGCCTGTGACACCTTACTGGGGGATGACTTGTACACCGATAAACTCATCTTT.

The genes are TRDV1 and TRDJ1, with D perhaps TRDD2 or TRDD3 (6 bases each). This CDR3 is 22 amino acids long. V was shortened by 1 base and J by 0 bases, with 30 bases between the two germline ends. CDR1 and CDR2 from the germline V gene are TSWWSYY and QGS. CDR3 nucleotide sequence: TGTGCTCTTGGGGAACGACAGCTCGCCCCTTTCCTATTGGGGGGAAACACCGATAAACTCATCTTT. It translates to CALGERQLAPFLLGGNTDKLIF.

This clone occurred a few times. V and J are TRDV2 and TRDJ1, with a tentative D call TRDD3 (5 bases). V was clipped by 4 bases and J by 0 bases, with 20 bases between them. This CDR3 has 17 amino acids. Germline V CDR1 and CDR2: GEAIGNYY, EKD. CDR3 residues: CACEGIEHSGYTDKLIF. The CDR3 nucleotides read TGTGCCTGTGAAGGGATTGAGCATTCAGGGTACACCGATAAACTCATCTTT.

Remarks on this clone: A far larger clone is a single base away, which makes a read error likely. The same CDR3 arises from other DNA sequences in this sample as well. J is TRDJ1 and V is TRDV2, with TRDD3 matching 10 bases. V was pared by 1 base and J by 5 bases, with 9 bases of the junction left unmatched. This CDR3 spans 16 amino acids. Germline CDR1 is GEAIGNYY and CDR2 is EKD. This chain's CDR3 is CACDTLGGGYVDKLIF. Here the CDR3 DNA reads TGTGCCTGTGACACGCTGGGAGGGGGATACGTTGATAAACTCATCTTT.

This clone is labeled as medium-sized. The chain joins TRDV2 to TRDJ3; 10 bases fit TRDD3. The CDR3 is made up of 21 amino acids. The germline V gene has CDR1 GEAIGNYY and CDR2 EKD. J lost 0 bases, V lost 1 base, and 11 bases had no gene match. The CDR3 bases are TGTGCCTGTGACACGCCGGTACTGGGGGATCCAGGCTCCTGGGACACCCGACAGATGTTTTTC. Its translation is CACDTPVLGDPGSWDTRQMFF.

On this clone: A far larger clone is off by one base, so a read error is likely. The J gene is TRDJ1, the V gene TRDV2; 12 bases fit TRDD3. With V trimmed by 2 bases and J by 0 bases, 18 bases remained unmatched. The CDR3 runs 21 residues. Germline values: CDR1 GEAIGNYY, CDR2 EKD. This CDR3 is CACDNLPGAGGYGRYTDKLIF. CDR3 sequence (DNA): TGTGCCTGTGACAACCTTCCCGGTGCTGGGGGATACGGCCGGTACACCGATAAACTCATCTTT.

By sample share, this clone is medium-sized. The chain is built from TRDV2 and TRDJ1; 7 positions match TRDD3. Germline-derived CDR1 and CDR2 are GEAIGNYY and EKD. This CDR3 spans 18 amino acids. The V segment lost 1 base and the J segment 0 bases; nucleotides outside the gene matches: 13. The CDR3 sequence is CACDTVPLGSQYTDKLIF. The CDR3 nucleotides are TGTGCCTGTGACACGGTCCCACTGGGGAGCCAGTACACCGATAAACTCATCTTT.